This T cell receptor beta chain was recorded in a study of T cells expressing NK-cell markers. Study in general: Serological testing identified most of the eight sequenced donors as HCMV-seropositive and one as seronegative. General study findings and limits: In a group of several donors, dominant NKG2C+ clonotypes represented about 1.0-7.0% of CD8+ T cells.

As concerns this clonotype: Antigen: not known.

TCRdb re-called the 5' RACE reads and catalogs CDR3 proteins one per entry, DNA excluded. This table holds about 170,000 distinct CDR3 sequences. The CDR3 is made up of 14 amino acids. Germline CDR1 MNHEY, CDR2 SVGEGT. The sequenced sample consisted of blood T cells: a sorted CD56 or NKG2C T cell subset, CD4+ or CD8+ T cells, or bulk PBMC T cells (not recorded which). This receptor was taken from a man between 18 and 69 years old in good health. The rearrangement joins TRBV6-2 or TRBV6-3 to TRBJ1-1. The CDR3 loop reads CASSYRGENTEAFF.